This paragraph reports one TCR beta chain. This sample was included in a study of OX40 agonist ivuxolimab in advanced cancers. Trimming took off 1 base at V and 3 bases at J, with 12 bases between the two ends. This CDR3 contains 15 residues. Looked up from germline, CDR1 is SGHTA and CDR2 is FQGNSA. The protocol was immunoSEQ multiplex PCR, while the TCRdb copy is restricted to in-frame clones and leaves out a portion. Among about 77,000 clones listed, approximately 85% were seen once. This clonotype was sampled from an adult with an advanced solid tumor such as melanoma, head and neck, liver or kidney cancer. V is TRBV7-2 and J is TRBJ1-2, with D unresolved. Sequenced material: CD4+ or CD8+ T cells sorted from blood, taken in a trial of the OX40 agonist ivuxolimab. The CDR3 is CASSLGHLRDYGYTF. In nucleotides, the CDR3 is TGTGCCAGCAGCTTAGGACACCTTCGCGACTATGGCTACACCTTC.